The 20 T cell receptor beta chains below all came from one sample that was sequenced in a study of blood T cells in healthy people across ages (dated by TCRdb to the mid-2010s). The library was made by 5' RACE. TCRdb names Illumina HiSeq 2500 as the instrument used. A second about 7 to 11 cycle PCR used a sample-barcoded 5' primer and a J-beta primer mix. TCRdb took the public reads, trimmed them with fastp at Q25, ran MiXCR for clone calling and kept in-frame beta chains. Rows merge per CDR3 protein into single entries with the most common DNA and genes. This sample comprises 1,500,000 or so distinct CDR3 sequences, under 55% of them detected only once. The top ten clonotypes cover about 4% of the sample. Input material: blood. All receptors come from a young woman in good health.

This clonotype is a singleton in its sample. The rearrangement uses TRBV27 and TRBJ2-5; D gene ambiguous. Looked up from germline, CDR1 is MNHEY and CDR2 is SMNVEV (reference sequence). This CDR3 is 13 amino acids long. Trimming cost V 5 bases and J 11 bases, with 18 bases left between them. Here the CDR3 reads CASSATHGNEQYF. The DNA of the CDR3 is TGTGCCAGCAGTGCGACTCACGGCAATGAGCAGTACTTC.

This clonotype appeared a few times. The V call is TRBV20-1, the J call TRBJ2-3, with D possibly TRBD1 on 6 matching bases. The CDR3 length is 13 residues. CDR1 is DFQATT and CDR2 is SNEGSKA in the germline V gene (reference sequence). V dropped 3 bases and J dropped 3 bases, with 10 bases sitting between them. The DNA of the CDR3 is TGCAGTGCTAGGGACAGCCTGACAGATACGCAGTATTTT. Its protein product is CSARDSLTDTQYF.

This clonotype was recorded at least ten times. V usage is TRBV4-1 and J usage is TRBJ2-1; D is ambiguous. The CDR3 contains 16 residues. V was shortened by 1 base and J by 2 bases, with 12 bases between the two germline ends. Germline values: CDR1 MGHRA, CDR2 YSYEKL. CDR3 sequence (DNA): TGCGCCAGCAGCCAAGTAAGCTTATCGCCCTACAATGAGCAGTTCTTC. It yields the protein CASSQVSLSPYNEQFF.

The CDR3 DNA follows: TGTGCCAGCAGGGGCGGGGGGCCGAGGCAAGAGACCCAGTACTTC. It is translated as CASRGGGPRQETQYF. The chain uses TRBV7-2 and TRBJ2-5; 8 nucleotides line up with TRBD2. Germline V lookup: CDR1 SGHTA, CDR2 FQGNSA. The CDR3 is 15 residues long. The ends lost 6 bases at V and 2 bases at J; junction bases unmatched: 8.

This clonotype was found a few times. Its ends do not fully match the called genes, so a read error is possible. The chain uses TRBV7-7 and TRBJ1-2; 7 bases align to TRBD1. The CDR3 totals 18 residues. From germline, CDR1 is SSHAT and CDR2 FNYEAQ (reference sequence). DNA of the CDR3: TGTGCTAGCAGCTATTCCACTAACCGGGACAGCAAGTTCTCTGGCCACACCTTC. Amino acids: CASSYSTNRDSKFSGHTF.

The chain is built from TRBV9 and TRBJ1-1, with a tentative D call TRBD1 (5 bases). Trimming removed 4 bases from V and 3 bases from J, with 13 bases in between. This CDR3 has 14 residues. CDR1 and CDR2 (germline): SGDLS, YYNGEE. The CDR3 DNA is TGTGCCAGCAGCCAAACAGGTTCCCACACTGAAGCTTTCTTT. Amino acids: CASSQTGSHTEAFF.

V and J are TRBV2 and TRBJ1-4, with D perhaps TRBD1 (5 bases). The germline V gene has CDR1 SNHLY and CDR2 FYNNEI. The CDR3 length is 13 residues. The V and J ends lost 6 bases and 6 bases respectively, with 11 bases between them. CDR3 DNA: TGTGCCAGCAGGTCAGGGCTGGATGAAAAACTGTTTTTT. It is translated as CASRSGLDEKLFF.

The chain joins TRBV5-1 to TRBJ2-3; 7 nucleotides match TRBD2. This CDR3 spans 16 amino acids. The V gene end was trimmed by 0 bases and the J gene end by 6 bases; junction bases not matched to a gene: 10. The germline V gene has CDR1 SGHRS and CDR2 YFSETQ. The DNA of the CDR3 is TGCGCCAGCAGCTTGGGATTCGGCGGGAGTTACGATACGCAGTATTTT. Its protein product is CASSLGFGGSYDTQYF.

The rearrangement links TRBV20-1 to TRBJ1-2, with 7 bases identical to TRBD1. Germline CDR1 and CDR2: DFQATT and SNEGSKA (reference sequence). The V and J ends lost 0 bases and 6 bases, in that order; junction bases with no gene match: 7. The CDR3 spans 14 residues. Here the CDR3 reads CSARETGAPHGYTF. The DNA for the CDR3 is TGCAGTGCTAGAGAAACAGGGGCACCCCATGGCTACACCTTC.

The gene calls are TRBV6-2 or TRBV6-3 and TRBJ2-7; D might be TRBD1 (6 bases). The CDR3 has 15 amino acids. Trimming shortened V by 4 bases and J by 2 bases, and 15 bases separated the two germline ends. Germline CDR1 MNHEY, CDR2 SVGEGT. This CDR3 is CASSSAGTPPYEQYF. The CDR3 DNA reads TGTGCCAGCAGTTCAGCCGGGACACCGCCCTACGAGCAGTACTTC.

This clonotype was counted once. The gene calls are TRBV3-1 and TRBJ1-1; the match to TRBD1 covers 7 bases. The CDR3 consists of 14 residues. The V gene's germline CDR1 is LGHDT and CDR2 YNNKEL (reference sequence). The V gene end was trimmed by 5 bases and the J gene end by 4 bases; junction bases not matched to a gene: 7. The CDR3 DNA sequence: TGTGCCAGCAGCTTCACAGGGGATCCCACTGAAGCTTTCTTT. The encoded protein is CASSFTGDPTEAFF.

This clonotype was observed a handful of times. The chain carries TRBV7-9 and TRBJ1-2; no reliable D call. This CDR3 is built from 15 residues. The germline V and J ends were trimmed by 0 bases and 5 bases, with 13 bases remaining between them. CDR1 is SEHNR, CDR2 FQNEAQ, per germline (reference sequence). The CDR3 nucleotides read TGTGCCAGCAGCTTAGCTCCCGCGGGAATTTATGGCTACACCTTC. Protein product: CASSLAPAGIYGYTF.

The chain has TRBV7-3 and TRBJ2-2, with 12 bases lining up with TRBD2. Trimming removed 6 bases from V and 5 bases from J; junction bases left unmatched: 4. The CDR3 totals 15 residues. The V gene's germline CDR1 is SGHTA and CDR2 FQGTGA. The CDR3, as DNA: TGTGCCAGCAGTGTCCTAGCGGGAGGGACCGGGGAGCTGTTTTTT. Protein sequence: CASSVLAGGTGELFF.

The rearrangement joins TRBV6-6 to TRBJ2-7; D is undetermined. The CDR3 covers 13 residues. V lost 7 bases, J lost 7 bases, and 17 bases lay in between. Germline CDR1 reads MNHNY; CDR2 reads SVGAGI (reference sequence). CDR3 in DNA: TGTGCCAGCATGATGACCGTGAGCAATGAGCAGTACTTC. As protein: CASMMTVSNEQYF.

This clonotype was counted at least ten times. This chain uses TRBV20-1 with TRBJ2-1, with a possible D match to TRBD2 (5 bases). The CDR3 totals 14 residues. Trimming removed 0 bases at V and 7 bases at J, with 13 bases between. Germline CDR1 DFQATT, CDR2 SNEGSKA (reference sequence). CDR3 DNA: TGCAGTGCTAGAGATCCTAGGACTTTTAATGAGCAGTTCTTC. This codes for CSARDPRTFNEQFF.

This clonotype was counted between two and nine times. The chain carries TRBV12-3 or TRBV12-4 and TRBJ2-5; D might be TRBD1 (6 bases). Trimming removed 7 bases from V and 5 bases from J, with 20 bases in between. The CDR3 contains 15 residues. CDR3 in amino acids: CASTDQGIGGETQYF. As DNA, the CDR3 is TGTGCCAGCACCGACCAGGGGATTGGTGGGGAGACCCAGTACTTC.

This chain joins TRBV27 and TRBJ2-7; 8 positions agree with TRBD1. Germline assignment: CDR1 MNHEY and CDR2 SMNVEV (reference sequence). V lost 5 bases and J lost 7; bases outside the gene matches: 19. This CDR3 is 17 amino acids long. This CDR3 is CASSLPQGQGPRNEQYF. CDR3 in DNA: TGTGCCAGCAGTCTACCCCAAGGACAGGGACCCCGCAATGAGCAGTACTTC.

This clonotype appeared once. The chain recombines TRBV6-6 with TRBJ2-5; the D is unclear. Trimming took off 2 bases at V and 1 base at J, with 8 bases between the two ends. Germline CDR1 and CDR2: MNHNY and SVGAGI (reference sequence). The CDR3 covers 14 residues. CDR3 nucleotide sequence: TGTGCCAGCAGTTACCGGGCAGGCCAAGAGACCCAGTACTTC. It encodes CASSYRAGQETQYF.

This clonotype has only a few counts. This CDR3 is CASSLQTASNEKLFF. DNA of the CDR3: TGTGCCAGCAGCTTACAAACCGCGTCTAATGAAAAACTGTTTTTT. The V call is TRBV7-2, the J call TRBJ1-4; D remains ambiguous. V gave up 2 bases and J gave up 3 bases, with 10 bases separating them. This CDR3 region has 15 residues. In germline, CDR1 is SGHTA, CDR2 FQGNSA.

The chain links TRBV5-1 to TRBJ2-5, with 7 bases matching TRBD1. Near its end, the DNA agrees better with TRBJ2-7, so the J call may be wrong. Germline V gene data show CDR1 as SGHRS and CDR2 as YFSETQ. The CDR3 loop spans 16 amino acids. As DNA, the CDR3 is TGCGCCAGCAGCTTGGACCCGGGACAGAACTCCTACGAGCAGTACTTC. Its translation: CASSLDPGQNSYEQYF.